The 27 T cell receptor beta chains given below trace back to one sample, sequenced in a study of cytomegalovirus exposure and HLA in healthy donors. Both 60 Vbeta primers and 13 Jbeta primers went into the PCR. Measured with immunoSEQ multiplex PCR; TCRdb has only the in-frame clones, and not every one. The profile shows roughly 180,000 clones, about four fifths of them singletons. The sequenced material came from PBMCs. The source of these receptors is a boy younger than 18 in good health and CMV-seronegative.

This sequence joins TRBV9 and TRBJ2-3, with D tentatively TRBD2 (5 bases). CDR1 is SGDLS, CDR2 YYNGEE, per germline. V dropped 0 bases and J dropped 5 bases, with 16 bases sitting between them. This CDR3 has 16 residues. For the CDR3, the DNA is TGTGCCAGCAGCGTAGGTCTCTACGCCGGGGAAGATACGCAGTATTTT. Translated: CASSVGLYAGEDTQYF.

As DNA, the CDR3 is TGTGCCAGCAGCCAAACAGGGAGCAATCAGCCCCAGCATTTT. Encoded protein: CASSQTGSNQPQHF. This rearrangement joins TRBV7-2 to TRBJ1-5, with D possibly TRBD1 on 6 matching bases. The CDR3 sequence is 14 residues long. Between the trimmed V and J ends, which lost 5 bases and 1 base, there was a span of 9 bases. CDR1 is SGHTA and CDR2 is FQGNSA in the germline V gene.

This clone was recorded only once. The chain employs TRBV11-3 and TRBJ1-1, with 7 positions matching TRBD1. Germline CDR1 reads SGHNT; CDR2 reads YENEEA. The CDR3 runs 12 residues. After removal of 4 bases from V and 8 bases from J, the junction contained 4 bases not matched to a gene. The CDR3 sequence: CASSSRQGEAFF. CDR3 DNA: TGTGCCAGCAGCTCTCGACAGGGCGAAGCTTTCTTT.

V gene TRBV6-6 combines with J gene TRBJ2-7; TRBD1 might be the D (6 bases). Looked up from germline, CDR1 is MNHNY and CDR2 is SVGAGI (reference sequence). The CDR3 consists of 14 residues. Trimming removed 10 bases at V and 6 bases at J, with 22 bases between. The CDR3 nucleotides are TGTGCCACGAACGAACGAGGGGGAAACTCCGAGCAGTACTTC. Its protein product is CATNERGGNSEQYF.

The chain links TRBV11-3 to TRBJ2-1; 7 bases are a match to TRBD2. The CDR3 has 15 residues. The germline V gene has CDR1 SGHNT and CDR2 YENEEA. Unmatched junction bases numbered 9, after V lost 2 bases and J lost 8 bases. The CDR3 is CASSLNGGILDEQFF. The CDR3 DNA is TGTGCCAGCAGCTTAAACGGGGGGATCTTGGATGAGCAGTTCTTC.

This clone was found a few times. CDR3 nucleotide sequence: TGCGCCAGCACCCTTAGTCCGGGACAGGGTGTTACTGAAGCTTTCTTT. Translating gives CASTLSPGQGVTEAFF. This chain connects TRBV4-3 to TRBJ1-1, with 9 nucleotides matching TRBD1. Germline assignment: CDR1 LGHNA and CDR2 YSLEER. V trimming: 7 bases; J trimming: 5 bases; junction bases outside the gene matches: 14. CDR3 size: 16 residues.

The rearrangement joins TRBV7-6 to TRBJ2-7; possibly TRBD2 for D (7 bases). CDR1 is SGHVS, CDR2 FNYEAQ, per germline. The CDR3 has 17 amino acids. V was clipped by 5 bases and J by 3 bases, with 23 bases between them. The CDR3 loop is CASSHLGSRGAIYEQYF. CDR3 coding DNA: TGTGCCAGCAGCCATTTGGGGTCACGGGGGGCCATCTACGAGCAGTACTTC.

The chain recombines TRBV28 with TRBJ1-2; D is unclear. This CDR3 region has 13 residues. Germline CDR1 MDHEN, CDR2 SYDVKM. The V and J ends lost 5 bases and 4 bases respectively, with 11 bases between them. The CDR3 coding sequence is TGTGCCAGCAGTACGGTTGGTGGCTATGGCTACACCTTC. Translating it yields CASSTVGGYGYTF.

This clone came up a few times. This chain joins TRBV5-4 and TRBJ2-3; 10 positions agree with TRBD2. The CDR3 contains 18 residues. Germline V gene data show CDR1 as SGHNT and CDR2 as YYREEE (reference sequence). Losses at the gene ends were 4 bases for V and 4 bases for J; bases not matched to a gene: 15. This CDR3 is CASSDPGLAFLFPDTQYF. In nucleotides, the CDR3 is TGTGCCAGCAGCGACCCGGGACTAGCGTTTCTCTTCCCAGATACGCAGTATTTT.

This chain joins TRBV5-6 and TRBJ1-2; no clear D. The germline V gene has CDR1 SGHDT and CDR2 YYEEEE. This CDR3 contains 13 residues. Deletions cut 2 bases from V and 8 bases from J, with 13 bases between. CDR3 sequence: CASSFFSGRGYTF. CDR3 sequence (DNA): TGTGCCAGCAGCTTTTTTTCGGGGAGGGGCTACACCTTC.

The V and J genes are TRBV7-9 and TRBJ1-2, with 9 bases aligning to TRBD1. This CDR3 has 15 residues. Unmatched junction bases numbered 14, after V lost 6 bases and J lost 9 bases. CDR1 SEHNR and CDR2 FQNEAQ come from the germline V gene (reference sequence). CDR3 nucleotides: TGTGCCAGCAGTAAACGTCCGGGACAGGGTTATCGCTACACCTTC. It specifies CASSKRPGQGYRYTF.

The chain is built from TRBV9 and TRBJ1-4; D gene uncertain. The V end was cut by 0 bases, the J end by 7 bases, with 19 bases between. Germline loops: CDR1 SGDLS, CDR2 YYNGEE. This CDR3 contains 17 residues. CDR3 coding DNA: TGTGCCAGCAGCGTAGTGAAGGTCCGGAGTTTGGTTGAAAAACTGTTTTTT. It yields the protein CASSVVKVRSLVEKLFF.

In this sample, this clone turned up once. CDR3 sequence: CASSFSLLGAKNIQYF. In DNA, the CDR3 is TGCGCCAGCAGCTTCTCCCTACTTGGAGCCAAAAACATTCAGTACTTC. V gene TRBV5-1 combines with J gene TRBJ2-4, with D unclear. V lost 2 bases and J lost 0, with 12 bases in between. Per germline, CDR1 SGHRS and CDR2 YFSETQ. The CDR3 totals 16 residues.

The chain combines TRBV10-3 with TRBJ2-3, with D perhaps matching TRBD1 (8 bases). Germline values: CDR1 ENHRY, CDR2 SYGVKD. The CDR3 contains 13 residues. Trimming took off 6 bases at V and 5 bases at J, with 12 bases between the two ends. CDR3 protein: CAIRDREGDTQYF. In DNA form, the CDR3 reads TGTGCCATCAGGGACAGGGAGGGAGATACGCAGTATTTT.

The chain carries TRBV6-1 and TRBJ2-5; maybe TRBD1 (6 bases). This CDR3 spans 11 amino acids. Trimming pared 8 bases from V and 5 bases from J, leaving 9 bases between. Germline V lookup: CDR1 MNHNS, CDR2 SASEGT. The CDR3 coding sequence is TGTGCCAGCCCTAGGGGGGAGACCCAGTACTTC. Its translation: CASPRGETQYF.

The V and J genes are TRBV15 and TRBJ1-5; 8 bases agree with TRBD1. Looked up from germline, CDR1 is LNHNV and CDR2 is YYDKDF (reference sequence). The CDR3 has 15 amino acids. V lost 5 bases to trimming and J lost 4 bases; unmatched junction nucleotides: 7. The CDR3 DNA sequence: TGTGCCACCAGCTTCCGACAGGGGAGTAATCAGCCCCAGCATTTT. Translating gives CATSFRQGSNQPQHF.

The chain has TRBV19 and TRBJ1-3; tentative D call: TRBD1 (5 bases). CDR1 is LNHDA and CDR2 is SQIVND in the germline V gene (reference sequence). Trimming cost V 4 bases and J 1 base, with 5 bases left between them. The CDR3 runs 13 residues. As DNA, the CDR3 is TGTGCCAGTAGTACAGGGTCTGGAAACACCATATATTTT. Amino acid sequence: CASSTGSGNTIYF.

The chain uses TRBV5-1 and TRBJ2-3, with 12 bases matching TRBD2. This CDR3 has 16 amino acids. CDR1 is SGHRS, CDR2 YFSETQ, per germline. The J segment lost 3 bases and the V segment lost 4 bases, leaving 6 bases of the junction unmatched. The CDR3 nucleotides read TGCGCCAGCAGCCCCACGACTAGCGGGAGAACAGATACGCAGTATTTT. Translating gives CASSPTTSGRTDTQYF. The full variable domain, completed using reference TRBV5-1 and TRBJ2-3, is KAGVTQTPRYLIKTRGQQVTLSCSPISGHRSVSWYQQTPGQGLQFLFEYFSETQRNKGNFPGRFSGRQFSNSRSEMNVSTLELGDSALYLCASSPTTSGRTDTQYFGPGTRLTVL.

The genes are TRBV2 and TRBJ1-2, with D tentatively TRBD1 (5 bases). The length of the CDR3 is 13 residues. The V and J ends lost 8 bases and 2 bases respectively, with 12 bases between them. Germline-derived CDR1 and CDR2 are SNHLY and FYNNEI. In DNA, the CDR3 is TGTGCCAGCCCTGGGGCAGTGAACTATGGCTACACCTTC. Translation gives CASPGAVNYGYTF.

The J gene is TRBJ1-5, the V gene TRBV6-5, with 9 bases fitting TRBD1. CDR1 is MNHEY and CDR2 is SVGAGI in the germline V gene. The CDR3 loop spans 15 amino acids. Trimming at V came to 6 bases and at J to 5 bases, leaving 8 bases not matched to a gene. The CDR3 is CASRGRGQGYQPQHF. As DNA, the CDR3 is TGTGCCAGCAGGGGAAGGGGACAGGGTTATCAGCCCCAGCATTTT.

This clone was recorded only once. This chain links TRBV7-2 with TRBJ2-2, with D possibly TRBD2 on 6 matching bases. Germline V gene data show CDR1 as SGHTA and CDR2 as FQGNSA. V was shortened by 3 bases and J by 7 bases, with 15 bases between the two germline ends. This CDR3 has 15 amino acids. CDR3 sequence (DNA): TGTGCCAGCAGCTTCTTCTCTAGCGTGGACGGGGAGCTGTTTTTT. It specifies CASSFFSSVDGELFF.

The chain recombines TRBV27 with TRBJ1-1; no definite D call. Trimming took 4 bases from V and 2 from J, leaving 8 bases between them. CDR1 is MNHEY, CDR2 SMNVEV, per germline (reference sequence). The CDR3 has 13 residues. In DNA form, the CDR3 reads TGTGCCAGCAGTTCTGGCCCTAACACTGAAGCTTTCTTT. Residues: CASSSGPNTEAFF.

About this clone itself: Distinct nucleotide sequences in the sample also encode this CDR3. The rearrangement joins TRBV19 to TRBJ2-3, with 12 nucleotides matching TRBD2. V shed 3 bases and J 0 bases; nucleotides not matched to a gene: 1. CDR1 LNHDA and CDR2 SQIVND come from the germline V gene (reference sequence). The CDR3 is 16 amino acids. Written as DNA, the CDR3 is TGTGCCAGTAGTATTCTAGCGGGGGGGAGCACAGATACGCAGTATTTT. Translated: CASSILAGGSTDTQYF.

The CDR3 loop reads CASKYLATVQETQYF. The DNA of the CDR3 is TGCGCCAGCAAGTACCTAGCGACCGTCCAAGAGACCCAGTACTTC. The chain recombines TRBV5-1 with TRBJ2-5; D is possibly TRBD2 (6 bases). Germline-derived CDR1 and CDR2 are SGHRS and YFSETQ. CDR3 length: 15 residues. V lost 6 bases and J lost 1, with 16 bases in between.

The V and J genes are TRBV4-3 and TRBJ1-1; no reliable D call. The germline V gene has CDR1 LGHNA and CDR2 YSLEER. This CDR3 is built from 13 residues. V was pared by 1 base and J by 1 base, with 4 bases between. The CDR3 region has the DNA TGCGCCAGCAGCCAAGGTCGGAACACTGAAGCTTTCTTT. This translates into CASSQGRNTEAFF.

The gene calls are TRBV7-9 and TRBJ2-7; TRBD1 is a possible D gene (6 bases). The CDR3 is 11 residues long. V was trimmed by 11 bases and J by 5 bases, leaving 13 bases between them. Germline V lookup: CDR1 SEHNR, CDR2 FQNEAQ (reference sequence). The CDR3 spells CAWSEGDEQYF. As DNA, the CDR3 is TGTGCCTGGTCCGAGGGGGACGAGCAGTACTTC. Combining the CDR3 with reference TRBV7-9 and TRBJ2-7 gives the whole variable domain DTGVSQNPRHKITKRGQNVTFRCDPISEHNRLYWYRQTLGQGPEFLTYFQNEAQLEKSRLLSDRFSAERPKGSFSTLEIQRTEQGDSAMYLCAWSEGDEQYFGPGTRLTVT.

The rearrangement joins TRBV7-6 to TRBJ2-7, with TRBD1 as a possible D gene (5 bases). Deletions cut 2 bases from V and 0 bases from J, with 17 bases between. The CDR3 totals 17 residues. The germline V gene has CDR1 SGHVS and CDR2 FNYEAQ. This CDR3 reads CASSLNTGLSVSYEQYF. The CDR3 coding sequence is TGTGCCAGCAGCTTAAACACAGGTCTCTCAGTCTCCTACGAGCAGTACTTC.